The entry that follows covers one T cell receptor (beta chain) sequence. The data belong to a study of T cell changes during pregnancy in multiple sclerosis. Libraries were prepared by immunoSEQ multiplex PCR; TCRdb keeps only in-frame clonotypes and omits some of them. Here the sample spans roughly 61,000 clones, around 93% being singletons. The germline V gene encodes CDR1 LGHNA and CDR2 YSLEER. This CDR3 is 19 amino acids long. With 4 bases clipped from V and 3 bases from J, the junction kept 18 bases outside the gene matches. The rearrangement links TRBV4-3 to TRBJ1-1; 9 positions match TRBD1. Specimen: peripheral blood, collected after pregnancy. This clonotype originated in a female donor with multiple sclerosis, enrolled in a pregnancy study. The CDR3, as DNA: TGCGCCAGCAGCCCCCTGGGGGGGGACAGGGCTGGACTCCACACTGAAGCTTTCTTT. Protein: CASSPLGGDRAGLHTEAFF.